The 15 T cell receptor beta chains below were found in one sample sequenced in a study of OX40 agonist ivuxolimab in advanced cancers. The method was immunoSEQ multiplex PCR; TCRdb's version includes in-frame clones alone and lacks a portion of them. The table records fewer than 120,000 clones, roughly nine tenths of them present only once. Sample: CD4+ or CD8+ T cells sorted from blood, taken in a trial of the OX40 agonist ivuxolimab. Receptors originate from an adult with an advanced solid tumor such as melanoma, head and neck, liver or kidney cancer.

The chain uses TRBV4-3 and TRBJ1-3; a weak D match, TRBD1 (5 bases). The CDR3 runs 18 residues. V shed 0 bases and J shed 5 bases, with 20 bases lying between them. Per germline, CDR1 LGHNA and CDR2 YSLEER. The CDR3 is CASSQDISSGVGRNTIYF. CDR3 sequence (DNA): TGCGCCAGCAGCCAAGATATTTCGTCGGGGGTAGGACGAAACACCATATATTTT.

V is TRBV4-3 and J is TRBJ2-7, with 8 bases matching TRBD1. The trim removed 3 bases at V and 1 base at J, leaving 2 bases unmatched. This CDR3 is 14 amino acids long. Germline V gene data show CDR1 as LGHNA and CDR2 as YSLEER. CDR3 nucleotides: TGCGCCAGCAGCCAGAGGACAGGGTCCTACGAGCAGTACTTC. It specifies CASSQRTGSYEQYF.

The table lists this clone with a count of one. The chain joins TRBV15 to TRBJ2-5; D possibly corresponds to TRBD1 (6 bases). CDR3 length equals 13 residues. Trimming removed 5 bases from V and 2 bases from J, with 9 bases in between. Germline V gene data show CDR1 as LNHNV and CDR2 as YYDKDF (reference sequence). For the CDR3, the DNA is TGTGCCACCAGCCCCGACAGGCAAGAGACCCAGTACTTC. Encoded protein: CATSPDRQETQYF.

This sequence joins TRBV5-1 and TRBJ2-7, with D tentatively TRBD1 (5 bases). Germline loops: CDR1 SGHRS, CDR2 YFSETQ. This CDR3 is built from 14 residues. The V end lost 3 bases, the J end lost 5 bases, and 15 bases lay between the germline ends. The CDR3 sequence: CASSSLPVQDEQYF. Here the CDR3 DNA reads TGCGCCAGCAGCTCTCTCCCCGTACAGGACGAGCAGTACTTC.

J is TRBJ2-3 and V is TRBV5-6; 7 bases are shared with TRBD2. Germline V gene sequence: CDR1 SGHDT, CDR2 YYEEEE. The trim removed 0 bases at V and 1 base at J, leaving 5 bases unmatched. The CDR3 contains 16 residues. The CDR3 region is CASSLGSLAGTDTQYF. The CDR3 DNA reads TGTGCCAGCAGCTTGGGATCGCTAGCGGGCACAGATACGCAGTATTTT.

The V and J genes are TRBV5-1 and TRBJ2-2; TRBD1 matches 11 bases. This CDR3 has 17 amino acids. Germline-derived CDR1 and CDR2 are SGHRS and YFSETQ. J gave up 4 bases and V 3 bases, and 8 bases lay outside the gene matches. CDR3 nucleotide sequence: TGCGCCAGCAGCTCGGGGACAGGGGGTATATTCACCGGGGAGCTGTTTTTT. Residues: CASSSGTGGIFTGELFF.

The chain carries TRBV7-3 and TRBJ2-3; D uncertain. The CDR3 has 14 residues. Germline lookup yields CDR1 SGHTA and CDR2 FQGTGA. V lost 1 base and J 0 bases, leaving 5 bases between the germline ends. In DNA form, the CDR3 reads TGTGCCAGCAGCTTAAGGCCTAGCACAGATACGCAGTATTTT. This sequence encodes CASSLRPSTDTQYF. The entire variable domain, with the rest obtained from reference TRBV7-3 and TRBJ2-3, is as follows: GAGVSQTPSNKVTEKGKYVELRCDPISGHTALYWYRQSLGQGPEFLIYFQGTGAADDSGLPNDRFFAVRPEGSVSTLKIQRTERGDSAVYLCASSLRPSTDTQYFGPGTRLTVL.

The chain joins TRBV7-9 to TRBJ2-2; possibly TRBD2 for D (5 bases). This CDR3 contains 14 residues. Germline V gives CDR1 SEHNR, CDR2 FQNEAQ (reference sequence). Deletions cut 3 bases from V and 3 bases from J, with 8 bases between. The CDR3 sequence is CASSFFGDTGELFF. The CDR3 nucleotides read TGTGCCAGCAGCTTTTTCGGGGACACCGGGGAGCTGTTTTTT.

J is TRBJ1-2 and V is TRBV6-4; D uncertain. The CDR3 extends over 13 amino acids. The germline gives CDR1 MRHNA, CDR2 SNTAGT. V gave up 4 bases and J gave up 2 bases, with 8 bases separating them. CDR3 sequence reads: CASSVGRNYGYTF. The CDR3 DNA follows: TGTGCCAGCAGTGTGGGCAGAAACTATGGCTACACCTTC.

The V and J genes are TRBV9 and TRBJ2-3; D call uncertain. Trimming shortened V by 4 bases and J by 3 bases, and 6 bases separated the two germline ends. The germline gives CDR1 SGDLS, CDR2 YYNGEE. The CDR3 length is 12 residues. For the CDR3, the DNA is TGTGCCAGCAGCCCTCCGACAGATACGCAGTATTTT. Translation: CASSPPTDTQYF.

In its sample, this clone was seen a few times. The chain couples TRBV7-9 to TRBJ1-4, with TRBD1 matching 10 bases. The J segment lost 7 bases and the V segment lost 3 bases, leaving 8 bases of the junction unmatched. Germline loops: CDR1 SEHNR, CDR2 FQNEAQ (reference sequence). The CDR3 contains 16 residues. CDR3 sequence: CASSLTDRGSSEKLFF. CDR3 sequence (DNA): TGTGCCAGCAGCTTGACGGACAGGGGGAGCTCTGAAAAACTGTTTTTT.

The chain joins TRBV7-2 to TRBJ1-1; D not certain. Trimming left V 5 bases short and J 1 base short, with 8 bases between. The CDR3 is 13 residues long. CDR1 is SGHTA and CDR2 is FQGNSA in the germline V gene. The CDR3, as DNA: TGTGCCAGCAGCCGGGAGGCGAACACTGAAGCTTTCTTT. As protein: CASSREANTEAFF.

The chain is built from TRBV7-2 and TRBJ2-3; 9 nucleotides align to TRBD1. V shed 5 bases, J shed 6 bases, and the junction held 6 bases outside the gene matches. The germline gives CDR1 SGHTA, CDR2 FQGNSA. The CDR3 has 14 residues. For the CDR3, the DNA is TGTGCCAGCAGCCGAGACAGGGGGTCGGATACGCAGTATTTT. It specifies CASSRDRGSDTQYF.

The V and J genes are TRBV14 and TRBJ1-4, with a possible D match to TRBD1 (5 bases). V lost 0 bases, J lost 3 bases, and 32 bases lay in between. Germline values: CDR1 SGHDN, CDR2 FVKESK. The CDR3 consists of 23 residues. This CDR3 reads CASSQDGFRRREALRPSNEKLFF. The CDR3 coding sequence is TGTGCCAGCAGCCAAGACGGGTTCCGGCGCAGGGAAGCCCTTCGCCCATCTAATGAAAAACTGTTTTTT.

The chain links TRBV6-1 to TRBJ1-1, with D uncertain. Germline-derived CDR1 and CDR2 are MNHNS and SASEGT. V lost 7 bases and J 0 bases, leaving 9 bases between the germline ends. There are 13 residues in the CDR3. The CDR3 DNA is TGTGCCAGCAAGCGACAACTGAACACTGAAGCTTTCTTT. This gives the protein CASKRQLNTEAFF.